This T cell receptor (beta chain) was documented in a study of cytomegalovirus exposure and HLA in healthy donors (dated 2017 in TCRdb). Notes on the research overall: An earlier analysis of 587 of the donors reported more than 250 Gb of sequence data and some 100 million unique TCR beta sequences from about 200 million T cells. A later analysis re-analyzed previously published TCR beta repertoires from 500 to 700 donors and added high-resolution HLA genotyping to study TCR occurrence patterns. Typing coverage varied by locus: 629-630 donors for A, B, C, DRB1 and DQB1; more than 500 for DQA1; around 570 for DPA1; 450 to 480 for DPB1. Along with the approximately 650-subject first cohort, a separate validation cohort of over a hundred different subjects was used. Genome-wide SNP genotypes for about 65% of the roughly 670 donors were used in a later genetic analysis, which treated that subset as a discovery cohort. Roughly 300 gigabases of sequencing data and approximately 93 million unique TCR sequences were included in an early release covering 500 to 750 HLA-typed donors. Donor age, sex, ethnicity and CMV serostatus were compiled together with the repertoire data. In the later analysis, no new phenotypic data were used to find candidate immune exposures; instead, reliance was placed on TCR beta sequences and their occurrence across donors. Every discovery cohort repertoire had been produced on one sequencing platform. The aim of the study was to test whether cataloging public T cell receptors could identify signatures of past pathogen exposure. Several DR-DQ haplotypes were handled as single units for association and clustering because linkage in the cohort was strong. An earlier analysis of 500 to 750 of the donors applied high-throughput TCR beta sequencing to assess whether each TCR beta V gene segment acted as functional or pseudogenic. Across approximately 420 genotyped donors of the cohort, an average of approximately 200,000 unique TCR beta nucleotide sequences per donor were sequenced, and 15% to 20% of those sequences were non-productive. Among the roughly 400 genotyped donors, around 79% belonged to the genetic ancestry cluster associated with self-reported Caucasian donors. Using immunosequencing, the study profiled T cell repertoires from 640 or so subjects and related those repertoires to cytomegalovirus serostatus. To predict cytomegalovirus infection status, the study combined high-throughput TCR immunosequencing, statistical association of individual TCRs with disease status, and machine learning. Class I and class II HLA loci were covered by the typing at four-digit resolution.

Here is what the overall study found, with its caveats: According to a later analysis, TCR association rates differed among HLA loci, with DRB1 alleles showing the most associated TCRs and HLA-C alleles showing the fewest. A further reported finding was that TCR beta sequences accurately predicted the HLA-A and HLA-B alleles for most subjects in the first cohort. According to the authors, the approach could potentially be generalized to other disease states and immunological phenotypes. This cohort had only TCR beta chains sequenced, and the lack of alpha or paired-chain data limited which features could be detected. In an earlier analysis of about 550 of the donors, most TCR beta V segments were observed in productive rearrangements about 87% or about 30% of the time, broadly matching IMGT annotations. Linkage disequilibrium might explain the correlated functional status among segregating V segments, but an unknown experimental factor could not be excluded. An association between a missense DCLRE1C variant and V-gene and J-gene trimming of TCR beta chains was found in a later genetic analysis and replicated in an independent cohort. In vitro tests confirmed that a few of the cytomegalovirus-associated TCR beta chains recognize cytomegalovirus antigens. The classifier was reported to diagnose cytomegalovirus status with high specificity and sensitivity in both the original and validation cohorts. Immune exposure information for the cohort was limited to CMV serostatus. Compared with equally common non-associated chains, HLA-associated TCR beta chains in a later analysis were more clonally expanded and had lower generation probabilities. According to a later genetic analysis, donors in an Asian-associated ancestry cluster had fewer N-insertions in productive TCRs than the roughly 700-donor mean. When HLA alleles, especially DR and DQ, strongly co-occurred, attributing TCR associations to individual alleles was difficult. Because counts were too low, some 16 rarely observed V segments, including chromosome 9 orphons, were excluded from the earlier analysis of some 540 of the donors. The presence/absence analyses assumed that sequencing depth was roughly uniform across donors, and that assumption may not be true. In a later analysis, around 15,000 TCR beta sequences were associated with specific HLA alleles at a false discovery rate of 0.05. A later analysis reported that several top co-occurrence clusters appeared linked to parvovirus B19, influenza, CMV and Epstein-Barr virus. Because HLA typing was unavailable for some donors at each locus, only the typed subset was used in association tests. The study gave a list of about 170 TCR beta chains associated with cytomegalovirus. Most TCR sequences were seen in very few donors, while some public TCRs were found in many individuals. According to a later analysis, most CMV-associated TCR beta chains appeared to be HLA-restricted, and the HLA associations seemed to be driven largely by CMV exposure. A cluster of highly shared sequence variants was judged likely to represent a technical artifact of the sequencing pipeline.

The library relied on the immunoSEQ multiplex PCR assay. A mixture of 60 forward primers for TCR Vbeta segments and 13 reverse primers for TCR Jbeta segments was used in the multiplex PCR. Amplification of the CDR3 region of rearranged TCR beta genes was performed with a multiplex PCR assay on genomic DNA. Amplified TCR beta libraries were sequenced as 87-base-pair reads on the Illumina HiSeq System. In the source study's methods: A later analysis tallied tens of millions of unique TCR beta chains across the 700 or so repertoires, and around 9.9 million of those chains were shared by two or more donors. To remove PCR and sequencing errors, raw reads were error-corrected and collapsed into unique sequences using a nearest-neighbor algorithm that merged closely related sequences. Alignment of CDR3 sequences to IMGT reference sequences was used to assign V, D and J gene segments. For a sequence to be retained, a match of at least six nucleotides was required to both a V gene segment and a J gene segment. A rearrangement counted as productive if the CDR3 had no stop codons and remained in frame with V and J, and every other rearrangement counted as non-productive. Following IMGT convention, CDR3 was defined as the stretch from the second conserved V-encoded cysteine up to the conserved J-encoded phenylalanine. In an earlier analysis of 500 to 650 of the donors, sequences lacking an unambiguous match to a single V gene segment were excluded. An earlier analysis of several hundred of the donors called V segments functional above 56.7% productive rearrangements and segregating when the between-donor standard deviation exceeded 5%. A statistical classification framework was built for diagnosing cytomegalovirus status from the catalog of TCR beta chain sequences. V and J gene assignment, in a later analysis, came from comparing TCR nucleotide sequences with IMGT/GENE-DB human TR gene sequences. Using the TCRdist pipeline, a later analysis assigned CDR3 sequences along with most-parsimonious VDJ recombination scenarios. In a later analysis, each TCR beta chain was defined by its CDR3 amino acid sequence together with its V-gene family, and reads lacking a unique V-gene family were excluded. In a later analysis, a few hundred highly shared, low-generation-probability nucleotide sequences were removed to address suspected cross-contamination and a sequencing artifact. In a later analysis, a clonal expansion index was calculated for each public chain from normalized within-repertoire ranks of inferred template counts. Generation probabilities in a later analysis came from a VDJ recombination model fitted to out-of-frame rearrangements, and those results were checked against IGoR. A later analysis scored TCR-TCR, TCR-HLA and TCR-CMV co-occurrence with hypergeometric tests, applying a repertoire-size bias correction to TCR pairs. In a later analysis, false discovery rates were estimated by permuting HLA or CMV assignments 20 times. In a later analysis, co-occurring TCRs were grouped using DBSCAN, with TCRdist sequence similarity added in when clustering inside HLA-allele-positive subsets. Co-occurrence clustering excluded repertoires with fewer than 30,000 or more than 120,000 public chains, plus five with anomalous nucleotide sharing. The table was pulled from immuneACCESS by TCRdb, which kept in-frame rearrangements only. Such tables lose some clones; where checked, under half of the loss comes from unresolved V genes, and the rest has no known cause. V and J calls and clone size are copied from that table; D and trimming were computed from the DNA. The sample records about 210,000 clones, 82% of which are singletons. The ten top clones hold approximately 6.5% of the sample.

Points on this clone: Its antigen remains undetermined. Within one base of it there is no much larger clone, and no base qualities were kept.

The cohort consisted of 670 or so healthy bone marrow donors. Cohort members were all nominally healthy when sampled, although unrecorded immune exposures were likely present. The donor tested CMV seropositive and was one of the 289 seropositive cohort members. A peripheral blood sample was provided by each donor, and peripheral blood mononuclear cells were used for TCR beta sequencing. Genomic DNA was extracted from the blood cell samples with the Qiagen DNeasy Blood Extraction Kit. The receptor's source is a man aged 40-50 years in good health and CMV-seropositive. Sequenced sample: PBMCs.

Here the CDR3 is given as CAISAGGRETQYF. The DNA sequence reads TGTGCCATCAGTGCGGGAGGGCGGGAGACCCAGTACTTC. The chain is made from TRBV10-3 and TRBJ2-5; the central 8 bases match TRBD2. The CDR3 runs 13 amino acids, cysteine and phenylalanine included. The read is trimmed to its CDR3 DNA, 39 bases read in frame from base 1. V trim: 4 bases; J trim: 5 bases; unmatched bases: 3. CDR1 and CDR2, looked up from the germline V gene, are ENHRY and SYGVKD.